Following are 18 T cell receptor beta chains from one sample sequenced in a study of blood T cell repertoires in COVID-19. Clones were read by immunoSEQ multiplex PCR, and TCRdb kept only the in-frame ones, dropping some. Of 52,000 or so clones detected, around 84% appear once; the ten largest clones hold approximately 6.3%. Sequencing input: peripheral blood. The receptors originated from a human donor in a cohort sampled during active or convalescent COVID-19.

The rearrangement joins TRBV25-1 to TRBJ1-6; a weak D match, TRBD1 (5 bases). This CDR3 is 14 amino acids long. Germline V gene lookup returns CDR1 MGHDK and CDR2 SYGVNS. Trimming took off 6 bases at V and 8 bases at J, with 14 bases between the two ends. CDR3 sequence: CASREQVSDSPLHF. The CDR3 nucleotides are TGTGCCAGCAGGGAACAGGTTTCTGATTCACCCCTCCACTTT.

The V call is TRBV6-2 or TRBV6-3, the J call TRBJ2-3; 10 nucleotides match TRBD2. The germline gives CDR1 MNHEY, CDR2 SVGEGT. This CDR3 is built from 19 residues. The V gene end was trimmed by 5 bases and the J gene end by 4 bases; junction bases not matched to a gene: 18. The CDR3 DNA reads as TGTGCCAGCAGTCCCGCTGGAGCGGGGGGGCCGAGTGGGTCAGATACGCAGTATTTT. Its protein product is CASSPAGAGGPSGSDTQYF.

This sequence joins TRBV7-8 and TRBJ2-1; TRBD2 agrees at 14 bases. The CDR3 totals 19 residues. The germline V gene has CDR1 SGHVS and CDR2 FQNEAQ. The J segment lost 7 bases and the V segment lost 7 bases, leaving 18 bases of the junction unmatched. CDR3 nucleotides: TGTGCCAGCAACCGTCGGAGACTAGCGGGGGGGCCTGATACTAATGAGCAGTTCTTC. Protein product: CASNRRRLAGGPDTNEQFF.

This chain joins TRBV6-5 and TRBJ1-6; D unresolved. Trimming removed 0 bases at V and 5 bases at J, with 11 bases between. This CDR3 has 16 residues. Germline V gives CDR1 MNHEY, CDR2 SVGAGI. The DNA of the CDR3 is TGTGCCAGCAGTTACTCCGGAAAACAGAATAATTCACCCCTCCACTTT. Protein: CASSYSGKQNNSPLHF.

This clone has a handful of counts. The chain is built from TRBV2 and TRBJ1-5; a weak D match, TRBD1 (5 bases). The germline CDR1 and CDR2 sequences are SNHLY and FYNNEI. The CDR3 is 15 residues long. V was pared by 3 bases and J by 1 base, with 10 bases between. The CDR3 DNA reads TGTGCCAGCAGTGAGGGGCCCTCGAGCAATCAGCCCCAGCATTTT. Its protein product is CASSEGPSSNQPQHF.

The rearrangement links TRBV7-6 to TRBJ1-5; the match to TRBD1 covers 7 bases. This CDR3 has 14 residues. The ends lost 1 base at V and 5 bases at J; junction bases unmatched: 2. Germline lookup yields CDR1 SGHVS and CDR2 FNYEAQ. The CDR3 DNA reads TGTGCCAGCAGCTTAGGAGGGGGCGATCAGCCCCAGCATTTT. Translation: CASSLGGGDQPQHF. The variable domain in full, completed from reference TRBV7-6 and TRBJ1-5, reads GAGVSQSPRYKVTKRGQDVALRCDPISGHVSLYWYRQALGQGPEFLTYFNYEAQQDKSGLPNDRFSAERPEGSISTLTIQRTEQRDSAMYRCASSLGGGDQPQHFGDGTRLSIL.

V usage is TRBV7-2 and J usage is TRBJ2-3, with D maybe TRBD2 (5 bases). CDR1 and CDR2 from the germline V gene are SGHTA and FQGNSA. The CDR3 has 14 amino acids. The V and J ends lost 0 bases and 4 bases respectively, with 8 bases between them. The CDR3 spells CASSLAGSADTQYF. The CDR3 nucleotides are TGTGCCAGCAGCTTAGCGGGGAGCGCAGATACGCAGTATTTT.

This clone was observed once. V is TRBV6-2 or TRBV6-3 and J is TRBJ2-2; 10 bases line up with TRBD2. The V and J ends lost 1 base and 6 bases, in that order; junction bases with no gene match: 2. The CDR3 runs to 15 residues. Looked up from germline, CDR1 is MNHEY and CDR2 is SVGEGT. For the CDR3, the DNA is TGTGCCAGCAGTTACTGGAGCGGGGGGGCCGGGGAGCTGTTTTTT. This gives the protein CASSYWSGGAGELFF.

V usage is TRBV5-5 and J usage is TRBJ1-2, with D possibly being TRBD1 (5 bases). The CDR3 length is 15 residues. Trimming removed 1 base at V and 7 bases at J, with 17 bases between. CDR1 is SGHKS and CDR2 is YYEKEE in the germline V gene (reference sequence). CDR3 protein: CASSLRPGGIFGYTF. CDR3 DNA sequence: TGTGCCAGCAGCTTGCGGCCGGGGGGTATCTTTGGCTACACCTTC.

The chain has TRBV18 and TRBJ2-7; 8 nucleotides match TRBD1. J was trimmed by 1 base and V by 2 bases; bases with no gene match: 4. CDR1 and CDR2 from the germline V gene are KGHSH and LQKENI. The CDR3 runs 15 residues. CDR3 amino acids: CASSPNTGGSYEQYF. In nucleotides, the CDR3 is TGTGCCAGCTCACCAAACACAGGGGGATCCTACGAGCAGTACTTC. Full variable domain (missing parts from reference TRBV18 and TRBJ2-7): NAGVMQNPRHLVRRRGQEARLRCSPMKGHSHVYWYRQLPEEGLKFMVYLQKENIIDESGMPKERFSAEFPKEGPSILRIQQVVRGDSAAYFCASSPNTGGSYEQYFGPGTRLTVT.

In its sample, this clone was seen once. The chain links TRBV6-5 to TRBJ1-5, with D perhaps TRBD1 (5 bases). V dropped 5 bases and J dropped 4 bases, with 12 bases sitting between them. Germline CDR1 reads MNHEY; CDR2 reads SVGAGI. The CDR3 contains 14 residues. Written as DNA, the CDR3 is TGTGCCAGCAGTCTCGGGACTGTTAATCAGCCCCAGCATTTT. It codes for CASSLGTVNQPQHF.

The V call is TRBV12-3 or TRBV12-4, the J call TRBJ1-2; D gene unclear. V lost 2 bases to trimming and J lost 6 bases, with 7 bases between them. The CDR3 runs to 12 residues. The CDR3 sequence: CASSLLRDGYTF. The CDR3 DNA reads TGTGCCAGCAGTTTATTGAGGGATGGCTACACCTTC.

This sequence joins TRBV6-7 and TRBJ1-4; TRBD1 might be the D (5 bases). TRBV6-7 qualifies as an ORF whose function is uncertain. The CDR3 is made up of 16 amino acids. V was pared by 4 bases and J by 3 bases, with 15 bases between. CDR3 nucleotide sequence: TGTGCCAGCAGTTTGAGTACCGGGGGACCTAATGAAAAACTGTTTTTT. It translates to CASSLSTGGPNEKLFF.

The V and J genes are TRBV19 and TRBJ1-2; possibly TRBD1 for D (6 bases). There are 13 residues in the CDR3. The germline V gene encodes CDR1 LNHDA and CDR2 SQIVND (reference sequence). Between the trimmed V and J ends, which lost 9 bases and 1 base, there was a span of 12 bases. DNA for the CDR3: TGTGCCAGCCTCGGACAGAGTAACTATGGCTACACCTTC. This gives the protein CASLGQSNYGYTF. Full variable domain (outside the CDR3, taken from reference TRBV19 and TRBJ1-2): DGGITQSPKYLFRKEGQNVTLSCEQNLNHDAMYWYRQDPGQGLRLIYYSQIVNDFQKGDIAEGYSVSREKKESFPLTVTSAQKNPTAFYLCASLGQSNYGYTFGSGTRLTVV.

This chain joins TRBV6-5 and TRBJ1-6, with 7 bases that match TRBD1. The CDR3 is 13 residues long. Unmatched junction bases numbered 8, after V lost 11 bases and J lost 7 bases. Per germline, CDR1 MNHEY and CDR2 SVGAGI. The CDR3 bases are TGTGCCTTCCGACAGGGACTCAATTCACCCCTCCACTTT. Its translation: CAFRQGLNSPLHF.

V usage is TRBV19 and J usage is TRBJ1-1; D is ambiguous. The CDR3 consists of 14 residues. Per the germline V gene, CDR1 is LNHDA and CDR2 is SQIVND (reference sequence). V was cut by 6 bases and J by 2 bases, with 13 bases left in between. CDR3 region: CASSLMAGNTEAFF. The CDR3 DNA is TGTGCCAGTAGCCTAATGGCGGGTAACACTGAAGCTTTCTTT.

This clone has only a few counts. The V call is TRBV19, the J call TRBJ1-4; 7 nucleotides agree with TRBD1. V gave up 5 bases and J gave up 3 bases; unmatched junction bases: 3. The germline V gene has CDR1 LNHDA and CDR2 SQIVND (reference sequence). CDR3 length: 14 amino acids. The CDR3 sequence is CASSWTGSNEKLFF. The CDR3 DNA sequence: TGTGCCAGTAGTTGGACAGGCTCTAATGAAAAACTGTTTTTT.

This clone was counted a few times. The genes are TRBV4-2 and TRBJ2-1, with TRBD2 matching 13 bases. The CDR3 totals 18 residues. Trimming removed 3 bases from V and 8 bases from J; junction bases left unmatched: 13. The V gene's germline CDR1 is LGHNA and CDR2 YNFKEQ. CDR3 DNA sequence: TGTGCCAGCAGCCAGCAACTAGCGGGGGGGCTTGTGGTCTATGAGCAGTTCTTC. This sequence encodes CASSQQLAGGLVVYEQFF.